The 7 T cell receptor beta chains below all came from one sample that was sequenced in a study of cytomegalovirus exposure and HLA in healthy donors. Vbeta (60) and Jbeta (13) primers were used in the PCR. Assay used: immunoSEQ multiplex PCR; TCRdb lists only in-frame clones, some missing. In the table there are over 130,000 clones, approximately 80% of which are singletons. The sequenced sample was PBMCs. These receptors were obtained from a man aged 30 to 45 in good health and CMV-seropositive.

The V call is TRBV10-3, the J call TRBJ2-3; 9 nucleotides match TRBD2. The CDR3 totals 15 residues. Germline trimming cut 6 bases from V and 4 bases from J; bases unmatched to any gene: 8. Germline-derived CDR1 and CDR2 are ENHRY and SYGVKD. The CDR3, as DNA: TGTGCCATCAGGCGGGGACTAGCTGAAGCAGATACGCAGTATTTT. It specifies CAIRRGLAEADTQYF.

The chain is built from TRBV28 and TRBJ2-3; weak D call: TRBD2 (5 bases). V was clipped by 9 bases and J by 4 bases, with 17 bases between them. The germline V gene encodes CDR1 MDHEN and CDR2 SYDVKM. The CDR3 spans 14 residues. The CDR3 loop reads CASRRGILADTQYF. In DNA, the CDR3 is TGTGCCAGTCGACGGGGTATTCTAGCAGATACGCAGTATTTT.

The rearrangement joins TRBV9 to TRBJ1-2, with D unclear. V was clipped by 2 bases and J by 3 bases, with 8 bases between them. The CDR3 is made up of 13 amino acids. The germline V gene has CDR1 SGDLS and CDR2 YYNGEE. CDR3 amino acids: CASSVSGDYGYTF. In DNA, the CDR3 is TGTGCCAGCAGCGTCTCCGGGGACTATGGCTACACCTTC.

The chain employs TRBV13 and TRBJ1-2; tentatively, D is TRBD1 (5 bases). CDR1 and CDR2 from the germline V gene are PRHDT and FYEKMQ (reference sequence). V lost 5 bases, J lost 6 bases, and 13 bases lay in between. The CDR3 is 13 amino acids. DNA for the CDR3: TGTGCCAGCAGCGGCCAGGAGGGGCATGGCTACACCTTC. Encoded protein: CASSGQEGHGYTF. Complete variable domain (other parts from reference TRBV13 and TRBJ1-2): AAGVIQSPRHLIKEKRETATLKCYPIPRHDTVYWYQQGPGQDPQFLISFYEKMQSDKGSIPDRFSAQQFSDYHSELNMSSLELGDSALYFCASSGQEGHGYTFGSGTRLTVV.

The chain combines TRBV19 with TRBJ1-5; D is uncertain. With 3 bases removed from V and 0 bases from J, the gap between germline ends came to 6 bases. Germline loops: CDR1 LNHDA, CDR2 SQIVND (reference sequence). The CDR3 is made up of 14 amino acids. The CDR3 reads CASSITGSNQPQHF. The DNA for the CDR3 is TGTGCCAGTAGTATTACCGGTAGCAATCAGCCCCAGCATTTT.

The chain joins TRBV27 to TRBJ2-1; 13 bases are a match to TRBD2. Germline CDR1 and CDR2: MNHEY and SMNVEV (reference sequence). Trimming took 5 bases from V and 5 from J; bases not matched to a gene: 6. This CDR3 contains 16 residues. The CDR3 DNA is TGTGCCAGCAGTGCCGGGACTAGCGGGACCCACAATGAGCAGTTCTTC. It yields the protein CASSAGTSGTHNEQFF.

As DNA, the CDR3 is TGTGCCAGTGGAAGTATCCCACAGGGACGAAACACCATATATTTT. It translates to CASGSIPQGRNTIYF. J is TRBJ1-3 and V is TRBV19, with D possibly TRBD1 on 6 matching bases. V lost 8 bases and J 5 bases, leaving 19 bases between the germline ends. The CDR3 totals 15 residues. Germline loops: CDR1 LNHDA, CDR2 SQIVND (reference sequence).